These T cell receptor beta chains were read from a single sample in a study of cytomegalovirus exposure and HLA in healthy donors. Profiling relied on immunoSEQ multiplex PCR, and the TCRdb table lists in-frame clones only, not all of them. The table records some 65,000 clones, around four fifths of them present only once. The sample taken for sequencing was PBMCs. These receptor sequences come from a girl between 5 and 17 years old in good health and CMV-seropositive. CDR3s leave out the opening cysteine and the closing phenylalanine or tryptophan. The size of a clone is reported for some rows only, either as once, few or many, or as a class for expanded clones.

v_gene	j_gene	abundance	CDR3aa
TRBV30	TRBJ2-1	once	ALSRGSSYNEQF
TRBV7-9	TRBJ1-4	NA	ASSNNRGREKLF
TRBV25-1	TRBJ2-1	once	ASANTDRFHNEQF
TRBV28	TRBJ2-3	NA	ASRTARAGGTQY
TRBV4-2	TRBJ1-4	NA	ASSQEKNRGNEKLF
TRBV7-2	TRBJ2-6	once	ASSPQGARGANVLT
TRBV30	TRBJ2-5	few	ASAGQAQETQY
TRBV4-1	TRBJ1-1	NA	ASSQEGRGLTEAF
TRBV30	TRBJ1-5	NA	AWSVPGGQPQH
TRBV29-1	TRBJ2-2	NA	SVRYSAGELF
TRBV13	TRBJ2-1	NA	ASSLHPTSQANDYNEQF
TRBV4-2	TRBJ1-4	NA	ASSLRQIATNEKLF
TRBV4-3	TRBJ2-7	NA	ASSQGAGGPYEQY